This T cell receptor beta chain comes out of a study of blood T cell repertoires in COVID-19. Study background: Researchers got acute and convalescent COVID-19 samples from the United States, Italy and Spain. T cells, B-cell-depleted T cells, or PBMCs supplied cDNA or gDNA.

Per the authors' pipeline: Counts of nucleated cells, estimated from reference gene primer amplification, were obtained. Clones were sequenced by immunoSEQ multiplex PCR, and TCRdb holds only the in-frame ones, with some missing. The V and J calls and clone size come from that table; D and trimming were worked out from the DNA. This sample has around 200,000 clones, with less than 90% found just once. The TCR comes from a man aged 65 to 85 with active or convalescent COVID-19. Sample: peripheral blood.

The CDR3 nucleotides are TGTGCCATCAGTGCCGGACGGGACACGGACTACAATGAGCAGTTCTTC. This gives the protein CAISAGRDTDYNEQFF. The chain couples TRBV10-3 to TRBJ2-1, with a weak D call TRBD1 (6 bases). The CDR3 has 16 residues. Trimming stripped 4 bases from V and 3 bases from J, with 16 bases between. Germline V lookup: CDR1 ENHRY, CDR2 SYGVKD.